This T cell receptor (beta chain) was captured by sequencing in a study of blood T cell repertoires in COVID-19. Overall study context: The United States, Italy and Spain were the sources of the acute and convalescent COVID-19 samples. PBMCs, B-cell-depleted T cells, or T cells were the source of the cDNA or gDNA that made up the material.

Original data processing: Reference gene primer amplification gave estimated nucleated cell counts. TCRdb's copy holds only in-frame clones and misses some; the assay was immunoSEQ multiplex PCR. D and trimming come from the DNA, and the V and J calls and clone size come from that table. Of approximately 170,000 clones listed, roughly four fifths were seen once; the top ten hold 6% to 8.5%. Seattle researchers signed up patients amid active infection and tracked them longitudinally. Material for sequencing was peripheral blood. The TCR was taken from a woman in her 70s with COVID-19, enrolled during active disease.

CDR3 loop: CASSSPKTGGSYNEQFF. In DNA form, the CDR3 reads TGCGCCAGCAGCTCACCAAAGACAGGGGGCTCCTACAATGAGCAGTTCTTC. The chain employs TRBV5-1 and TRBJ2-1; TRBD1 agrees at 9 bases. CDR3 length equals 17 residues. The V segment lost 3 bases and the J segment 0 bases; nucleotides outside the gene matches: 7. CDR1 is SGHRS, CDR2 YFSETQ, per germline.